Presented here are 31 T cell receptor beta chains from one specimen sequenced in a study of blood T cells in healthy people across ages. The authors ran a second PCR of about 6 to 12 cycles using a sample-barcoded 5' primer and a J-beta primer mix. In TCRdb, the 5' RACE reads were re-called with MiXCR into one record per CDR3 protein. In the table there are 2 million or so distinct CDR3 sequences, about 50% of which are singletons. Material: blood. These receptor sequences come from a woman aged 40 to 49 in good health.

The CDR3 nucleotides are TGTGCCAGCAGTCCTGGGCAGGTAATAGGGAATGAGCAGTACTTC. Its protein product is CASSPGQVIGNEQYF. J is TRBJ2-7 and V is TRBV7-9, with D uncertain. The CDR3 is 15 amino acids. In germline, CDR1 is SEHNR, CDR2 FQNEAQ (reference sequence). The V end lost 6 bases, the J end lost 7 bases, and 22 bases lay between the germline ends.

The CDR3 region has the DNA TGTGCCAGCGGCGGTTTGGGGCAGTCACAAGAGACCCAGTACTTC. It is translated as CASGGLGQSQETQYF. This chain uses TRBV11-2 with TRBJ2-5, with D possibly TRBD1 on 5 matching bases. V lost 8 bases and J 2 bases, leaving 18 bases between the germline ends. Germline-derived CDR1 and CDR2 are SGHAT and FQNNGV. The CDR3 sequence is 15 residues long.

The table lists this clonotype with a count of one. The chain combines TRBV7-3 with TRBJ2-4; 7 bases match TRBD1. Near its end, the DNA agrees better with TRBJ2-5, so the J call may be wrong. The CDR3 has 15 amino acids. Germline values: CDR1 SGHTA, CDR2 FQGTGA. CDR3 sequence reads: CASSPNPGQQETQYF. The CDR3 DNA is TGTGCCAGCAGCCCCAACCCGGGACAGCAAGAGACCCAGTACTTC.

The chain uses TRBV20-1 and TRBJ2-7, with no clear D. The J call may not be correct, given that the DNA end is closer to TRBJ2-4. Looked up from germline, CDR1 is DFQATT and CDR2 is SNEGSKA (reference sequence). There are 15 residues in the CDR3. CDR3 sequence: CSAPEALLAKNIQYF. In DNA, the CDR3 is TGCAGTGCCCCCGAGGCCCTACTAGCCAAAAACATTCAGTACTTC.

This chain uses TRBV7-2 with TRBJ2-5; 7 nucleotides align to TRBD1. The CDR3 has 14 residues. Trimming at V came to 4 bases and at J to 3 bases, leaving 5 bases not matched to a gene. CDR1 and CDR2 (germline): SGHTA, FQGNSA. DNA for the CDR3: TGTGCCAGCAGCTCCGACGGGACAGAAGAGACCCAGTACTTC. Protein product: CASSSDGTEETQYF.

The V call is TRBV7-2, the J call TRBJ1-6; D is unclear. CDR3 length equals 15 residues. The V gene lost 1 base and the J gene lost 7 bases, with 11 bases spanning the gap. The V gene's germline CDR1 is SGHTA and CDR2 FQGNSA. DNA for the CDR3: TGTGCCAGCAGCTTAGTCCAAGTTCGCAATTCACCCCTCCACTTT. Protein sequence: CASSLVQVRNSPLHF.

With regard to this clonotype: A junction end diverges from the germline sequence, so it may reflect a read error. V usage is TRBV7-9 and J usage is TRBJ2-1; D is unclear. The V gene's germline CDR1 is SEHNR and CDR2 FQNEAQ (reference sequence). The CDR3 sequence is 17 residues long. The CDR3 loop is CASSLPTSPGSYNGQFF. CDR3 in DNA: TGTGCCAGCAGCTTGCCGACATCCCCTGGCTCCTACAATGGGCAGTTCTTC.

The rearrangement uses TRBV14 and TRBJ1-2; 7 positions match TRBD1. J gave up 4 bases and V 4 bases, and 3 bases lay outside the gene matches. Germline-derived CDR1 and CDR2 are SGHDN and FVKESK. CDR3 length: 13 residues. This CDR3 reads CASSRTGVYGYTF. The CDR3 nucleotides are TGTGCCAGCAGCCGAACAGGGGTCTATGGCTACACCTTC. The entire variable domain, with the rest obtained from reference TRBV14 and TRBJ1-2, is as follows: EAGVTQFPSHSVIEKGQTVTLRCDPISGHDNLYWYRRVMGKEIKFLLHFVKESKQDESGMPNNRFLAERTGGTYSTLKVQPAELEDSGVYFCASSRTGVYGYTFGSGTRLTVV.

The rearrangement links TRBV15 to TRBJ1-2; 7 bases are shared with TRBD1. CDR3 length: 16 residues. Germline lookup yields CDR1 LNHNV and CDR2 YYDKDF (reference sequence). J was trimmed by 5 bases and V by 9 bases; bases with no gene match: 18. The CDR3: CATTSRRQGGLYGYTF. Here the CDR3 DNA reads TGTGCCACGACAAGTCGGAGGCAGGGGGGATTGTATGGCTACACCTTC.

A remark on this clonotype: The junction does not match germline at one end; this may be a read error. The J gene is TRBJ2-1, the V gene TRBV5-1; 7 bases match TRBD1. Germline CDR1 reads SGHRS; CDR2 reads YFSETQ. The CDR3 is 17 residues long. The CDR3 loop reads CASSLDISRDSYSEQFF. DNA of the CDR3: TGCGCCAGCAGCTTGGATATTAGCCGGGACAGTTACAGTGAGCAGTTCTTC.

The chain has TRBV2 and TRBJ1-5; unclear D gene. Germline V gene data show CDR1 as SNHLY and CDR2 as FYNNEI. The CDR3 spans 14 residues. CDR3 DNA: TGTGCGACCAGCAATAGTCAAGTCAATCAGCCCCAGCATTTT. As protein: CATSNSQVNQPQHF.

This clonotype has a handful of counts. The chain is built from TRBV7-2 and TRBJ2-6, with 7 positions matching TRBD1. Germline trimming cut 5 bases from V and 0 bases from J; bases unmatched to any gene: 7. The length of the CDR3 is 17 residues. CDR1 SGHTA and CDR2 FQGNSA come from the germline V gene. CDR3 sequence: CASSERQGDSGANVLTF. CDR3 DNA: TGTGCCAGCAGCGAAAGACAGGGTGACTCTGGGGCCAACGTCCTGACTTTC.

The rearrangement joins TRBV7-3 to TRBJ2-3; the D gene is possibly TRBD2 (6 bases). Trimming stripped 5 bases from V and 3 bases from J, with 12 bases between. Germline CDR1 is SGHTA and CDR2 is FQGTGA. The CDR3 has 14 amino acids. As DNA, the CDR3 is TGTGCCAGCAGCACCCTTGGGGGGACAGATACGCAGTATTTT. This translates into CASSTLGGTDTQYF.

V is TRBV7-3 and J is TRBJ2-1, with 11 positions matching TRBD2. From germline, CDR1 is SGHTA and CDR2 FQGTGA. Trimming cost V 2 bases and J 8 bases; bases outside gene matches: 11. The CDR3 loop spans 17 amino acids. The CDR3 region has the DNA TGTGCCAGCAGCTTAGGGCGTAGCGGGGGGGTCTCGCATGAGCAGTTCTTC. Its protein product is CASSLGRSGGVSHEQFF. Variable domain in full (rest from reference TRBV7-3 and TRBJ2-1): GAGVSQTPSNKVTEKGKYVELRCDPISGHTALYWYRQSLGQGPEFLIYFQGTGAADDSGLPNDRFFAVRPEGSVSTLKIQRTERGDSAVYLCASSLGRSGGVSHEQFFGPGTRLTVL.

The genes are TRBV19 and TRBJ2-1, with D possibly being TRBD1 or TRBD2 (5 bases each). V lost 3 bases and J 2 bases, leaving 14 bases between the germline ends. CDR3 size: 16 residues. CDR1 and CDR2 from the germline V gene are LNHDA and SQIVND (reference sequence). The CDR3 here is CASSIRGEGTYNEQFF. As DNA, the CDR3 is TGTGCCAGTAGTATCCGGGGTGAGGGGACCTACAATGAGCAGTTCTTC.

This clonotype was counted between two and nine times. The CDR3 loop is CASSLVPETDTQYF. The DNA of the CDR3 is TGTGCCAGCAGCTTAGTCCCAGAAACAGATACGCAGTATTTT. This chain joins TRBV11-2 and TRBJ2-3; no reliable D call. The length of the CDR3 is 14 residues. V lost 1 base to trimming and J lost 3 bases, with 8 bases between them. CDR1 SGHAT and CDR2 FQNNGV come from the germline V gene.

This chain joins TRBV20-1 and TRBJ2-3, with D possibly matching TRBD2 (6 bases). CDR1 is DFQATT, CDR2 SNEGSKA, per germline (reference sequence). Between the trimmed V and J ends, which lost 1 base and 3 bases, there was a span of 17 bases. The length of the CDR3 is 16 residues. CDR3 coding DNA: TGCAGTGCTAGAGGGGGGGAGGAGCTGGCAACAGATACGCAGTATTTT. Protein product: CSARGGEELATDTQYF.

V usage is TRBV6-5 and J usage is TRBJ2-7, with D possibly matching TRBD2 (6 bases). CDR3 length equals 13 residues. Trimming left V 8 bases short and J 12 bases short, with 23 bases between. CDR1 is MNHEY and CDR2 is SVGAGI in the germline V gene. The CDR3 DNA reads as TGTGCCAGCGCACCGGGCCATCGTAGCGGTTGGTACTTC. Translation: CASAPGHRSGWYF.

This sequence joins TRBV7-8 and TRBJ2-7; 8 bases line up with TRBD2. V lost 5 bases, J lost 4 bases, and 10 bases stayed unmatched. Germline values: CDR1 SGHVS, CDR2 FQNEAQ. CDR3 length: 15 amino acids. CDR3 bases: TGTGCCAGCAGCCCTCTCGGCTCTAGCGGGTACGAGCAGTACTTC. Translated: CASSPLGSSGYEQYF.

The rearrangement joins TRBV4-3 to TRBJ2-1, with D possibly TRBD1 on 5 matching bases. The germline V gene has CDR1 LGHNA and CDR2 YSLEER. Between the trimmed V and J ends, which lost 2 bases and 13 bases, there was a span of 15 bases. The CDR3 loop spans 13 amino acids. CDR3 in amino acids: CASSQYRQETQFF. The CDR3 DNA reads TGCGCCAGCAGCCAATACAGGCAAGAGACCCAGTTCTTC.

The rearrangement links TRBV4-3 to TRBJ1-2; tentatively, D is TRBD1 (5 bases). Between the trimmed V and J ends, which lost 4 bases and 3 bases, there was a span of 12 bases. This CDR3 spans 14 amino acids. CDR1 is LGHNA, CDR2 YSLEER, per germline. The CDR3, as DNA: TGCGCCAGCAGCCGAGGGGTTTTTGACTATGGCTACACCTTC. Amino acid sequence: CASSRGVFDYGYTF.

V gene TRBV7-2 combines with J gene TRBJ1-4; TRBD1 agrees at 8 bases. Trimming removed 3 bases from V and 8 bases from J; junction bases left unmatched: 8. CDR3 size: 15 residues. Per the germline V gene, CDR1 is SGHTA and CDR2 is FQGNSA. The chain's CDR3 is CASSLATGAGEKLFF. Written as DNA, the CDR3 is TGTGCCAGCAGCTTGGCGACAGGGGCTGGAGAAAAACTGTTTTTT.

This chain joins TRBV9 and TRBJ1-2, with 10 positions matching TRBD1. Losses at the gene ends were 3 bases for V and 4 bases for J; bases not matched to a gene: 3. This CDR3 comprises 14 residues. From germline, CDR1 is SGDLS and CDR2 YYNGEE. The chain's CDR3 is CASSGQGAGYGYTF. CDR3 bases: TGTGCCAGCAGCGGACAGGGGGCTGGCTATGGCTACACCTTC.

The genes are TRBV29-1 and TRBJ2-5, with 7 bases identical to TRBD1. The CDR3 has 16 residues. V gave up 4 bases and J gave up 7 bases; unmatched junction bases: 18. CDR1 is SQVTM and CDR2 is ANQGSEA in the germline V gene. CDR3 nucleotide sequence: TGCAGCGTTGTAGCCCCCGGGACAGCCCAAGAGGGGACCCAGTACTTC. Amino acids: CSVVAPGTAQEGTQYF.

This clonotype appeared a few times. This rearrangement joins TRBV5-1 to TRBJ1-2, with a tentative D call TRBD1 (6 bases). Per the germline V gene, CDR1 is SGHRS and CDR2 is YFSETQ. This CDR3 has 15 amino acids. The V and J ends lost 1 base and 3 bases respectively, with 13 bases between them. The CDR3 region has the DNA TGCGCCAGCAGCTTGTCACAGGGTCTACACTATGGCTACACCTTC. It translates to CASSLSQGLHYGYTF.

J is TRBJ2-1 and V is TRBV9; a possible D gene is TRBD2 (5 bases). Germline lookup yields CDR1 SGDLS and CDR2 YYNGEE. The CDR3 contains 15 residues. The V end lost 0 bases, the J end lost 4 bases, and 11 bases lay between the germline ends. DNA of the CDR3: TGTGCCAGCAGCGTAGGGAGCGGCCCTTACAATGAGCAGTTCTTC. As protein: CASSVGSGPYNEQFF.

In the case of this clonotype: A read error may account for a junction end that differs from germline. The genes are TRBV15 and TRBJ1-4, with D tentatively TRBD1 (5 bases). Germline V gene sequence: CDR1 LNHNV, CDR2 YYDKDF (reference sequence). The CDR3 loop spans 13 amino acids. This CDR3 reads CATSRGDFGWLFF. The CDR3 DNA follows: TGTGCCACCAGTAGAGGGGACTTTGGGTGGCTGTTTTTT.

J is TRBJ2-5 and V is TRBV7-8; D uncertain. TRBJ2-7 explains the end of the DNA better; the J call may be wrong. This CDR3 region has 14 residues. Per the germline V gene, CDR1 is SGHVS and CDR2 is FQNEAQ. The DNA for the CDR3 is TGTGCCAGCAGCTCCACCCGACCCGGCTACGAGCAGTACTTC. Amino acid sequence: CASSSTRPGYEQYF.

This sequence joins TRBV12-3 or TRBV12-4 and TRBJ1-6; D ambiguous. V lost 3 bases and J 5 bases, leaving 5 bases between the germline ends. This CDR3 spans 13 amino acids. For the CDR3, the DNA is TGTGCCAGCAGTTTGAAGGATAATTCACCCCTCCACTTT. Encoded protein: CASSLKDNSPLHF.

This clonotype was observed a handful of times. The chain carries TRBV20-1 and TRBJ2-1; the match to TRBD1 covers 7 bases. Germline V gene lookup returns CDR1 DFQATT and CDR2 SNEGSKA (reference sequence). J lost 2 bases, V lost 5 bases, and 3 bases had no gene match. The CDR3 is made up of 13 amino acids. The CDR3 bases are TGCAGTGCTTCGGGACAGACCTACAATGAGCAGTTCTTC. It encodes CSASGQTYNEQFF.

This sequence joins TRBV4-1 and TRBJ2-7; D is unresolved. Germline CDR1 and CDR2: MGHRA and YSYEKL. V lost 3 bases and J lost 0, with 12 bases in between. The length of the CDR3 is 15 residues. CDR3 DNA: TGCGCCAGCAGCCACTCAAGGGAAAGCTCCTACGAGCAGTACTTC. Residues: CASSHSRESSYEQYF.